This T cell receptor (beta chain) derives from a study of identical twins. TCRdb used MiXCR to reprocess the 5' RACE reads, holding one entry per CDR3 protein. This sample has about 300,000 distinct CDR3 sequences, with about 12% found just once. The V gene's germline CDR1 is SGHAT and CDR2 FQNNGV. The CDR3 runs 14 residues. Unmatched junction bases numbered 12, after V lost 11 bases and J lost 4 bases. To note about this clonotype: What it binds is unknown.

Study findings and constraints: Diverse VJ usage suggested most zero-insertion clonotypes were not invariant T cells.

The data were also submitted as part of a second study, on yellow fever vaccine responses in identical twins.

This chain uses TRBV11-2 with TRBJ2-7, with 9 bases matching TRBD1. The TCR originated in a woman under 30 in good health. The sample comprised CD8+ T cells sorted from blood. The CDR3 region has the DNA TGTGCCCTATCTCATGGGGGACAGGGATACGAGCAGTACTTC. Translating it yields CALSHGGQGYEQYF. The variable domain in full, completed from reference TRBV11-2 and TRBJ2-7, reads EAGVAQSPRYKIIEKRQSVAFWCNPISGHATLYWYQQILGQGPKLLIQFQNNGVVDDSQLPKDRFSAERLKGVDSTLKIQPAKLEDSAVYLCALSHGGQGYEQYFGPGTRLTVT.